The rows below give T cell receptor beta chains drawn from one sample of a study of cytomegalovirus exposure and HLA in healthy donors. Data came from immunoSEQ multiplex PCR; TCRdb stores just in-frame clones and leaves some out. This sample has some 95,000 clones, with over 75% found just once. Material: PBMCs. The receptors here all came from a man in his fifties or sixties in good health and CMV-seropositive. Each CDR3 is given with its conserved first and last residue. The D gene is left open where the match is weak. Expanded clones are given a class, and other clones once, few, many or no size at all.

>NA|TRBJ1-5|NA|TRBV2
TGTGCCAGCAGGAGCGACGGTAGCAATCAGCCCCAGCATTTT
CASRSDGSNQPQHF
>NA|TRBJ1-1|NA|TRBV6-4
TGTGCCAGCAGTCCCGGGGGGGTTAGCGCTGAAGCTTTCTTT
CASSPGGVSAEAFF
>TRBD1|TRBJ2-7|few|TRBV18
TGTGCCAGCCACGGGACAGGGACCTACGAGCAGTACTTC
CASHGTGTYEQYF
>NA|TRBJ1-5|NA|TRBV19
TGTGCCAGTAGTTCGCCAGTGTATAATCAGCCCCAGCATTTT
CASSSPVYNQPQHF
>TRBD1|TRBJ1-4|NA|TRBV5-1
TGCGCCAGCAGCTCGGGACAGGGGGCCTCTAATGAAAAACTGTTTTTT
CASSSGQGASNEKLFF
>TRBD1|TRBJ1-1|NA|TRBV7-9
TGTGCCAGCAGGGGACAGGGGGTTGGTGAAGCTTTCTTT
CASRGQGVGEAFF
>TRBD1|TRBJ2-1|NA|TRBV5-6
TGTGCCAGCAGCTTGGGACAGGGTAGCAATGAGCAGTTCTTC
CASSLGQGSNEQFF
>NA|TRBJ2-3|few|TRBV28
TGTGCCAGCAGTTCTCCCCAGCGCGGGGACACAGATACGCAGTATTTT
CASSSPQRGDTDTQYF
>NA|TRBJ2-7|NA|TRBV4-1
TGCGCCAGCAGGTCACTAGTAGACCACGAGCAGTACTTC
CASRSLVDHEQYF
>NA|TRBJ1-3|once|TRBV28
TGTGCCAGCAGTTCCCCCCACTTGGGCAACACCATATATTTT
CASSSPHLGNTIYF
>TRBD1|TRBJ1-2|NA|TRBV6-5
TGTGCCAGCAGTTACTCTGAGGGGGCCTATGGCTACACCTTC
CASSYSEGAYGYTF
>TRBD1|TRBJ2-6|once|TRBV18
TGTGCCAGCTCCCCACAGGGGGCATCTGGGGCCAACGTCCTGACTTTC
CASSPQGASGANVLTF
>NA|TRBJ1-1|once|TRBV10-1
TGCGCCAGCAGGGTCGGTGAAGCTTTCTTT
CASRVGEAFF
>TRBD2|TRBJ2-7|NA|TRBV19
TGTGCCAGTAGTATGGGATCCGCCCTGCAGGAGGTTCGAGCGGGGGTTTCCTACGAGCAGTACTTC
CASSMGSALQEVRAGVSYEQYF
>NA|TRBJ1-6|NA|TRBV6-5
TGTGCCAGCAGCCCACAGGTCTCCTATAATTCACCCCTCCACTTT
CASSPQVSYNSPLHF
>TRBD2|TRBJ2-3|NA|TRBV7-3
TGTGCCAGCAGCCGGGACTACACAGATACGCAGTATTTT
CASSRDYTDTQYF
>NA|TRBJ2-5|NA|TRBV15
TGTGCCACCAGCGGAATGGGCACAGGGCACCAAGAGACCCAGTACTTC
CATSGMGTGHQETQYF
>TRBD1|TRBJ1-6|NA|TRBV6-6
TGTGCCAGCAGCCGAGACAGGGTGGGCTCACCCCTCCACTTT
CASSRDRVGSPLHF
>TRBD1|TRBJ1-1|NA|TRBV7-6
TGTGCCAGCAGCGAGGCCGGACAGGGGGCGGTGAACACTGAAGCTTTCTTT
CASSEAGQGAVNTEAFF
>NA|TRBJ2-7|NA|TRBV10-3
TGTGCCATCAGTTCCGAGGGGGACGAGCAGTACTTC
CAISSEGDEQYF
>NA|TRBJ2-7|NA|TRBV11-2
TGTGCCAGCAGCTTAGAGGACTTCGCCGAGCAGTACTTC
CASSLEDFAEQYF
>TRBD2|TRBJ2-5|NA|TRBV5-6
TGTGCCAGCAGCTTGGGACTAGCGGGTGGGGAGACCCAGTACTTC
CASSLGLAGGETQYF
>NA|TRBJ2-7|once|TRBV6-6
TGTGCCAGCAGTTACTCCGGGGACATCTCCTACGAGCAGTACTTC
CASSYSGDISYEQYF
>TRBD1|TRBJ1-6|NA|TRBV2
TGTGCCCCTAAGGACAGGGATAATTCACCCCTCCACTTT
CAPKDRDNSPLHF
>NA|TRBJ1-6|few|TRBV21-1
TGTGCCAGCAGCGTCCGACAGGGGTCTAAAAATTCACCCCTCCACTTT
CASSVRQGSKNSPLHF
>NA|TRBJ2-2|NA|TRBV10-3
TGTGCCATCAGTGACAGGGGCCCTCTTGTTGCGGGGGAGCTGTTTTTT
CAISDRGPLVAGELFF
>TRBD1|TRBJ2-7|NA|TRBV6-5
TGTGCCAGCAGAACCGGGACAGGGGGCGTCTACGAGCAGTACTTC
CASRTGTGGVYEQYF
>TRBD2|TRBJ2-1|NA|TRBV4-3
TGCGCCAGCAGCCCTACGGGACTAGCGGGGGCAGGGAATGAGCAGTTCTTC
CASSPTGLAGAGNEQFF
>NA|TRBJ1-1|NA|TRBV28
TGTGCCAGCAGTTCCAGTACGGGATATGAAGCTTTCTTT
CASSSSTGYEAFF
>NA|TRBJ1-4|few|TRBV6-5
TGTGCCAGCAGCCTCAGCGTAACTAATGAAAAACTGTTTTTT
CASSLSVTNEKLFF
>NA|TRBJ2-3|NA|TRBV10-3
TGTGCCATCAGGGGCGTAACAGATACGCAGTATTTT
CAIRGVTDTQYF